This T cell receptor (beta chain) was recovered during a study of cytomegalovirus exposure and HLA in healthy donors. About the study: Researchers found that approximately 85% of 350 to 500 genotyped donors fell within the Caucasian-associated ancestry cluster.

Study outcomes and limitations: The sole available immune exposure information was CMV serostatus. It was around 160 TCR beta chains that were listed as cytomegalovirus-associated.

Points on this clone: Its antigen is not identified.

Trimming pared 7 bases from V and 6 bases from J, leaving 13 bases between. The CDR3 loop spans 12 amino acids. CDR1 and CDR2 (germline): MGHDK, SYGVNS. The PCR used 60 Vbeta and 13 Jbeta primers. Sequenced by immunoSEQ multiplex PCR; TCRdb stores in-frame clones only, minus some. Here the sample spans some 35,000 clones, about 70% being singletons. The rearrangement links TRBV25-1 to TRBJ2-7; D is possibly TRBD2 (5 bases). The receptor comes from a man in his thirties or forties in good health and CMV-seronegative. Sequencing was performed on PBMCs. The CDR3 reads CASNPGGGEQYF. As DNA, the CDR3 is TGTGCCAGCAATCCAGGAGGAGGCGAGCAGTACTTC.